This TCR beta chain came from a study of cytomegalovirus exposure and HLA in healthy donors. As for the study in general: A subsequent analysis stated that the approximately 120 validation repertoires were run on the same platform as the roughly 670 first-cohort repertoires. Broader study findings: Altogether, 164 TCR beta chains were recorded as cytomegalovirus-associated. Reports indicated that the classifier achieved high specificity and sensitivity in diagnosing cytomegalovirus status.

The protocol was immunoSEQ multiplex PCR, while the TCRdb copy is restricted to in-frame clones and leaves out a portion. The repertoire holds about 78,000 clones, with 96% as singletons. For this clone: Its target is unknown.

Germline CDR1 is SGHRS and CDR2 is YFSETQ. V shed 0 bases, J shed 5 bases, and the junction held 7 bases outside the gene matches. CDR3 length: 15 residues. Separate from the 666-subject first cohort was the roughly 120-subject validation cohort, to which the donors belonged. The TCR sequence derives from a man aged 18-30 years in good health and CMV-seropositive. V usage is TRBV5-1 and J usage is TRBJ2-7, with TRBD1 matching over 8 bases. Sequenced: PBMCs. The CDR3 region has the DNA TGCGCCAGCAGCTTGGCTGCCAGGGGGCTTAACGAGCAGTACTTC. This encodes CASSLAARGLNEQYF.